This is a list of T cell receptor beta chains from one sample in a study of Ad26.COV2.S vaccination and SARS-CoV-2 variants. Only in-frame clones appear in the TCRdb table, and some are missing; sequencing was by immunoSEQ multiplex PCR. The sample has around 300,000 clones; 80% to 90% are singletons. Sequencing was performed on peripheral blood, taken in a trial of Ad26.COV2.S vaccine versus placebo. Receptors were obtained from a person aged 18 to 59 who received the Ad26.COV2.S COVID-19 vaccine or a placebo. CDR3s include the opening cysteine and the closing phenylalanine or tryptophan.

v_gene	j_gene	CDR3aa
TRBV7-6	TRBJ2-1	CASSFGVGEQFF
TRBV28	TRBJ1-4	CASRPAGGGNEKLFF
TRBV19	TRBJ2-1	CASSTSGSSYNEQFF
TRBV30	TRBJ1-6	CAWSESDSPLHF
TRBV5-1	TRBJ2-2	CASRRTFWEAGELFF
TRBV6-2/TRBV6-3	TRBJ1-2	CASSRTSGYTF
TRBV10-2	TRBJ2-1	CASRGTSGSKYNEQFF
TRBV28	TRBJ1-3	CASSLGHSGNTIYF
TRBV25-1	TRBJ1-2	CASSEAGSNYGYTF
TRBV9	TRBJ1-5	CASSGGAAGQPQHF
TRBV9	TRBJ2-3	CASSVEGAEADTQYF
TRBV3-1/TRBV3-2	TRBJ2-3	CASSPQGSDTQYF
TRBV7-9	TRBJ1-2	CASSQQGYGYTF
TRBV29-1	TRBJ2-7	CSVVYSDRYEQYF
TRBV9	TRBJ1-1	CASSPSSGRMNTEAFF
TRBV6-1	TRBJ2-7	CASSEFIPRGGYEQYF
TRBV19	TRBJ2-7	CASSGATGSYEQYF
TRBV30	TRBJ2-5	CAWTGGETQYF
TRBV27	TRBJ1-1	CASSSTFGYVRAFF
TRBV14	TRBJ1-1	CASSQSGVTEAFF
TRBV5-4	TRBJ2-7	CASSSGGGAYEQYF
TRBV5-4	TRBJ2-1	CASSFGSSNDFNEQFF
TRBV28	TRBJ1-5	CASSLRGIDQPQHF
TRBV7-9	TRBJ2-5	CASSLVEGPQETQYF
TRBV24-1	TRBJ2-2	CATSQDTGELFF
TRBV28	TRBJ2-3	CASSPAGGQNTQYF
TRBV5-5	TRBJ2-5	CASSLYGSSGTLVETQYF
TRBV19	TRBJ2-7	CASSTGQGSYEQYF
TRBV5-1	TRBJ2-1	CASSSGLAGGYEQFF
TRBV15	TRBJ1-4	CATSRGSANEKLFF
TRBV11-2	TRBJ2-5	CASSLGLREPETQYF
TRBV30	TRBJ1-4	CAWSVPEINEKLFF
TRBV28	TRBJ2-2	CASWVGGELFF
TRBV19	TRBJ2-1	CASSSVAEPYNEQFF
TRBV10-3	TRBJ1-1	CAISGGIEAFF
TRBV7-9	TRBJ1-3	CASSSRQDGNTIYF
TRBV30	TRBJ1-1	CAWSHSDNTEAFF
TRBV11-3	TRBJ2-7	CASSSGRSANGEQYF
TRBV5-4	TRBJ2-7	CASSERTSGTYEQYF
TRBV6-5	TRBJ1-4	CASIGVEKLFF
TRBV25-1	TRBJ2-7	CASSEFRGKFSEQYF
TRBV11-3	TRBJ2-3	CASSTNSGGATDTQYF
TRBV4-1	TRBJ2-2	CASSQARGGDTGELFF
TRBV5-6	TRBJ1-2	CASSLNRDYGYTF
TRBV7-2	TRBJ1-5	CASSPGRVGSNQPQHF
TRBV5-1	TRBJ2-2	CASSLVQGRDTGELFF
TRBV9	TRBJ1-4	CASSVEGGTGPRREKLFF
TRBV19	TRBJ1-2	CASSIGGRGDGYTF
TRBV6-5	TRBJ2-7	CATQQGYEQYF
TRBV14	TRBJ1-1	CASRPAPATEAFF
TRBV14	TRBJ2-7	CASSRGRTGYEQYF
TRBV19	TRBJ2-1	CASSTPSRAGNEQFF
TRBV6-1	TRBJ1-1	CASSEFRRTEAFF